Each of the 9 T cell receptor beta chains below was sequenced from the same sample in a study of blood T cell repertoires in COVID-19. The data were produced by immunoSEQ multiplex PCR, yet TCRdb's version contains in-frame clones alone and is incomplete. The profile covers 200,000 to 250,000 clones, with 85% appearing a single time and just under 6.5% taken by the ten largest. The sequenced sample was peripheral blood. The receptors shown here come from a woman aged 55-69 years with active or convalescent COVID-19.

The chain combines TRBV12-5 with TRBJ1-6, with 10 bases fitting TRBD1. The junction had 6 bases not matched to a gene; V was cut back by 5 bases and J by 2 bases. Per the germline V gene, CDR1 is LGHNT and CDR2 is FRNRAP. There are 17 residues in the CDR3. DNA of the CDR3: TGTGCTAGTGGTCGGGGACAGGGGAGCACCTATAATTCACCCCTCCACTTT. Protein: CASGRGQGSTYNSPLHF. The full variable domain, completed using reference TRBV12-5 and TRBJ1-6, is DARVTQTPRHKVTEMGQEVTMRCQPILGHNTVFWYRQTMMQGLELLAYFRNRAPLDDSGMPKDRFSAEMPDATLATLKIQPSEPRDSAVYFCASGRGQGSTYNSPLHFGNGTRLTVT.

The chain is built from TRBV6-5 and TRBJ2-3; D uncertain. V lost 5 bases, J lost 0 bases, and 12 bases lay in between. The germline gives CDR1 MNHEY, CDR2 SVGAGI. This CDR3 contains 15 residues. The CDR3 sequence is CASSPLAESTDTQYF. For the CDR3, the DNA is TGTGCCAGCAGTCCCCTGGCGGAAAGCACAGATACGCAGTATTTT.

The chain recombines TRBV5-1 with TRBJ2-2, with D possibly TRBD1 on 5 matching bases. The CDR3 has 16 residues. Germline CDR1 reads SGHRS; CDR2 reads YFSETQ. V lost 1 base and J 0 bases, leaving 10 bases between the germline ends. In DNA, the CDR3 is TGCGCCAGCAGCTTGAGGGGATTCGCGAACACCGGGGAGCTGTTTTTT. Its translation: CASSLRGFANTGELFF.

V usage is TRBV18 and J usage is TRBJ2-2; possible D gene TRBD2, 6 bases. This CDR3 comprises 15 residues. Trimming removed 3 bases from V and 2 bases from J, with 10 bases in between. The germline CDR1 and CDR2 sequences are KGHSH and LQKENI. The CDR3 spells CASSPYSGNTGELFF. The CDR3 DNA is TGTGCCAGCTCACCTTATAGCGGAAACACCGGGGAGCTGTTTTTT.

V is TRBV18 and J is TRBJ1-1; TRBD1 is a possible D gene (5 bases). CDR1 and CDR2 (germline): KGHSH, LQKENI. The CDR3 runs 14 residues. Trimming left V 3 bases short and J 0 bases short, with 8 bases between. The CDR3 region is CASSPGGVNTEAFF. In DNA form, the CDR3 reads TGTGCCAGCTCACCCGGGGGGGTGAACACTGAAGCTTTCTTT.

V gene TRBV6-5 combines with J gene TRBJ2-5; 7 nucleotides line up with TRBD1. This CDR3 contains 13 residues. The ends lost 8 bases at V and 5 bases at J; junction bases unmatched: 8. CDR1 and CDR2 from the germline V gene are MNHEY and SVGAGI. The CDR3 DNA reads as TGTGCCAGCGGACAGGTTATTTGGGAGACCCAGTACTTC. It codes for CASGQVIWETQYF.

This sequence joins TRBV18 and TRBJ2-7; maybe TRBD1 (5 bases). In germline, CDR1 is KGHSH, CDR2 LQKENI. This CDR3 has 12 amino acids. V lost 4 bases and J 5 bases, leaving 9 bases between the germline ends. The CDR3 region is CASSLARDEQYF. CDR3 DNA: TGTGCCAGCTCACTCGCCAGGGACGAGCAGTACTTC.

The chain recombines TRBV7-2 with TRBJ1-6, with D tentatively TRBD1 (6 bases). From germline, CDR1 is SGHTA and CDR2 FQGNSA. Trimming shortened V by 4 bases and J by 0 bases, and 10 bases separated the two germline ends. This CDR3 has 16 residues. The CDR3 loop reads CASSSQGSSYNSPLHF. CDR3 sequence (DNA): TGTGCCAGCAGCTCCCAGGGGAGCTCCTATAATTCACCCCTCCACTTT.

The table lists this clone with a few counts. This chain links TRBV7-3 with TRBJ2-2; tentatively, D is TRBD1 (5 bases). The V gene's germline CDR1 is SGHTA and CDR2 FQGTGA. This CDR3 spans 15 amino acids. Trimming shortened V by 5 bases and J by 0 bases, and 10 bases separated the two germline ends. CDR3 amino acids: CASSPRQPNTGELFF. CDR3 bases: TGTGCCAGCAGCCCGCGACAGCCGAACACCGGGGAGCTGTTTTTT. The complete variable domain, with remaining parts taken from reference TRBV7-3 and TRBJ2-2, reads GAGVSQTPSNKVTEKGKYVELRCDPISGHTALYWYRQSLGQGPEFLIYFQGTGAADDSGLPNDRFFAVRPEGSVSTLKIQRTERGDSAVYLCASSPRQPNTGELFFGEGSRLTVL.